This TCR beta chain was identified during a study of blood T cell repertoires in COVID-19. In the study overall: Acute and convalescent COVID-19 samples came from the United States, Italy and Spain. PBMCs, B-cell-depleted T cells, or T cells provided the cDNA or gDNA that made up the material.

J gave up 8 bases and V 2 bases, and 7 bases lay outside the gene matches. Germline CDR1 reads SGHVS; CDR2 reads FQNEAQ. The CDR3 spans 14 residues. In the study's own analysis: Reference gene primer amplification yielded estimated nucleated cell counts. TCRdb's copy holds only in-frame clones and misses some; the assay was immunoSEQ multiplex PCR. That table furnishes V, J and clone size, whereas the DNA furnished D and trimming. Here the sample spans 100,000 to 130,000 clones, 89% being singletons. The rearrangement joins TRBV7-8 to TRBJ1-1; 8 bases map to TRBD1. The origin of this receptor is a man between 40 and 49 years old with active or convalescent COVID-19. Sequencing used peripheral blood. Written as DNA, the CDR3 is TGTGCCAGCAGCTTATCCCAGGGGGCGTCCGAAGCTTTCTTT. Residues: CASSLSQGASEAFF.